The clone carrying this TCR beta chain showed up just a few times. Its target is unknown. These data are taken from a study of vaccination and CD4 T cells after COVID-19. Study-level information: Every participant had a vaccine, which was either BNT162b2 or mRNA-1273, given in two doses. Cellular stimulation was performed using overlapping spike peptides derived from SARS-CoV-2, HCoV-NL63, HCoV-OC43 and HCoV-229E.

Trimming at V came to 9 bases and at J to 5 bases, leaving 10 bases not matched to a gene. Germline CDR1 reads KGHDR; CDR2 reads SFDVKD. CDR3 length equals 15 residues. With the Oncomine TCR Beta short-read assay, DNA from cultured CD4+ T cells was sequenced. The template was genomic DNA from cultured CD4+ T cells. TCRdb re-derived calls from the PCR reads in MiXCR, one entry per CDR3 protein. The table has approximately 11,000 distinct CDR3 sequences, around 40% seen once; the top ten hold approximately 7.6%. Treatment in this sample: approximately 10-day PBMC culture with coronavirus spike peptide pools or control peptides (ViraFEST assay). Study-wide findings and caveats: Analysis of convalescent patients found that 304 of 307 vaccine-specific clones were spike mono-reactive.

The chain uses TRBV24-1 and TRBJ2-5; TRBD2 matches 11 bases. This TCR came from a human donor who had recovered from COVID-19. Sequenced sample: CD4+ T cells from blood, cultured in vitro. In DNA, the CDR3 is TGTGCCACCGGACTAGCGGGTACCCAATTGGAGACCCAGTACTTC. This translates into CATGLAGTQLETQYF.